This T cell receptor (beta chain) was identified in a study of blood T cell repertoires in COVID-19. At the level of the study: The analysed material was cDNA or gDNA that came from T cells, B-cell-depleted T cells, or PBMCs.

V was shortened by 8 bases and J by 2 bases, with 18 bases between the two germline ends. The CDR3 covers 15 residues. From germline, CDR1 is KGHSH and CDR2 LQKENI. Profiled with immunoSEQ multiplex PCR; TCRdb holds only in-frame clones, not every one. The table lists roughly 350,000 clones, 85% of them singletons. The receptor comes from a young woman with acute or convalescent COVID-19. What was sequenced was peripheral blood. The chain links TRBV18 to TRBJ1-1, with D possibly TRBD1 on 5 matching bases. Here the CDR3 DNA reads TGTGCCAGCCTGGGGGAGGGCCCAATTAACACTGAAGCTTTCTTT. Residues: CASLGEGPINTEAFF. Filled out from reference TRBV18 and TRBJ1-1, the complete variable domain reads NAGVMQNPRHLVRRRGQEARLRCSPMKGHSHVYWYRQLPEEGLKFMVYLQKENIIDESGMPKERFSAEFPKEGPSILRIQQVVRGDSAAYFCASLGEGPINTEAFFGQGTRLTVV.